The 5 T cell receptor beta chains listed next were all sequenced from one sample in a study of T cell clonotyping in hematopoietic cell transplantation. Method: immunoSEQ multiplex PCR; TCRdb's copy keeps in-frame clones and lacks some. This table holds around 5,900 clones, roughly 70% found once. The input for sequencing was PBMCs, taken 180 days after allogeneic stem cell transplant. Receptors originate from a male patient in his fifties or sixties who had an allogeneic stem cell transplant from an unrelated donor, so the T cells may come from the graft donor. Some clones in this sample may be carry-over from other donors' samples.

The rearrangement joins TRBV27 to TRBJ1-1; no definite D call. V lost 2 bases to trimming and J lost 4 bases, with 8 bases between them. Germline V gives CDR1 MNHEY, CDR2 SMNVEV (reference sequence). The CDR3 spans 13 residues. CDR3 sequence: CASSLVGSTEAFF. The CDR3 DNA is TGTGCCAGCAGTTTAGTGGGGAGCACTGAAGCTTTCTTT.

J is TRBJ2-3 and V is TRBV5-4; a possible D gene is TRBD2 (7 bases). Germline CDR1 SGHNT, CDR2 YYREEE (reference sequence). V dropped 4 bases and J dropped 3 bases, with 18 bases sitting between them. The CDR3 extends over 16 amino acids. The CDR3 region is CASSPGGGGRTDTQYF. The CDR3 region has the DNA TGTGCCAGCAGCCCCGGGGGAGGGGGGCGTACAGATACGCAGTATTTT.

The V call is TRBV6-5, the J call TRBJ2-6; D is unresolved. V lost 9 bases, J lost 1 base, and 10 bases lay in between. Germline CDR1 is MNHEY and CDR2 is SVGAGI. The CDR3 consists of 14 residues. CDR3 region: CASMTPSGANVLTF. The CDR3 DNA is TGTGCCAGTATGACACCTTCTGGGGCCAACGTCCTGACTTTC.

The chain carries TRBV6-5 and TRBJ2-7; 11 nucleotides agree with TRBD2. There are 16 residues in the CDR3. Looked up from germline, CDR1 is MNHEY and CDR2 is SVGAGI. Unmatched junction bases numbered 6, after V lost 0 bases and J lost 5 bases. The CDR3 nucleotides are TGTGCCAGCAGTTACTCGTCGCTAGCGGGGGGTGACGAGCAGTACTTC. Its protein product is CASSYSSLAGGDEQYF.

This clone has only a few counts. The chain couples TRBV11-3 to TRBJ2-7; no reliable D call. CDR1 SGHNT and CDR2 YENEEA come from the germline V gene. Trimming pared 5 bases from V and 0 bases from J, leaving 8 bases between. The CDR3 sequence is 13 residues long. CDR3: CASSPADSYEQYF. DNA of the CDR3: TGTGCCAGCAGCCCGGCGGACTCCTACGAGCAGTACTTC. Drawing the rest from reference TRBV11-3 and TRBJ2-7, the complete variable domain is EAGVVQSPRYKIIEKKQPVAFWCNPISGHNTLYWYLQNLGQGPELLIRYENEEAVDDSQLPKDRFSAERLKGVDSTLKIQPAELGDSAVYLCASSPADSYEQYFGPGTRLTVT.